The 32 T cell receptor beta chains below were found in one sample sequenced in a study of long-term antiretroviral therapy in people with HIV (dated by TCRdb to the early 2020s). The immunoSEQ hsTCRB v3.0 assay was used at survey level resolution to sequence the TRB variable region. TCRdb limited this immuneACCESS table to in-frame rearrangements with V and J called. A share of clones is missing; checked studies link under half to unresolved V genes, and the rest is unexplained. The sample table contains tens of thousands of clones; only one count was recorded for 80% to 90% of them. Roughly 3.5% of the sample is taken by the ten largest. Material: unsorted PBMCs, obtained 0.8 years before starting antiretroviral therapy. The source is a man younger than 35 with HIV.

This rearrangement joins TRBV7-9 to TRBJ1-2, with TRBD1 matching over 8 bases. Germline V lookup: CDR1 SEHNR, CDR2 FQNEAQ (reference sequence). With 2 bases clipped from V and 6 bases from J, the junction kept 5 bases outside the gene matches. The CDR3 runs to 14 residues. CDR3 in amino acids: CASSLSGGVHGYTF. The CDR3 DNA reads as TGTGCCAGCAGCTTATCAGGGGGCGTCCATGGCTACACCTTC.

The chain uses TRBV13 and TRBJ2-1; D unclear. With 3 bases removed from V and 9 bases from J, the gap between germline ends came to 9 bases. CDR3 size: 12 residues. Germline V gene sequence: CDR1 PRHDT, CDR2 FYEKMQ (reference sequence). CDR3 residues: CASSLVLGEQFF. CDR3 coding DNA: TGTGCCAGCAGCTTGGTTCTAGGTGAGCAGTTCTTC.

The chain is built from TRBV27 and TRBJ2-5, with 8 bases identical to TRBD2. After removal of 8 bases from V and 1 base from J, the junction contained 3 bases not matched to a gene. The CDR3 has 13 residues. Germline CDR1 and CDR2: MNHEY and SMNVEV (reference sequence). The CDR3 is CASCRGGQETQYF. The CDR3 nucleotides read TGTGCCAGCTGCCGGGGGGGCCAAGAGACCCAGTACTTC.

In its sample, this clone was seen once. This chain links TRBV21-1 with TRBJ2-6. TRBV21-1 is reported as a pseudogene. The CDR3 length is 14 residues. This CDR3 reads CASLMCRAANVLTF. CDR3 bases: TGTGCCAGTCTAATGTGCCGGGCAGCCAACGTCCTGACTTTC.

This chain joins TRBV19 and TRBJ1-5; 10 bases fit TRBD1. The germline V gene has CDR1 LNHDA and CDR2 SQIVND (reference sequence). The trim removed 10 bases at V and 3 bases at J, leaving 12 bases unmatched. The CDR3 contains 16 residues. CDR3 DNA: TGTGCCACTCTCACCGGGGGACAGGGGCCCAATCAGCCCCAGCATTTT. It encodes CATLTGGQGPNQPQHF.

This sequence joins TRBV19 and TRBJ1-1; unclear D gene. The CDR3 length is 18 residues. Germline CDR1 and CDR2: LNHDA and SQIVND (reference sequence). The V and J ends lost 7 bases and 0 bases respectively, with 24 bases between them. CDR3: CASTPLRNAERLNTEAFF. The CDR3 region has the DNA TGTGCCAGTACCCCTTTGAGGAACGCAGAGAGGTTGAACACTGAAGCTTTCTTT.

The rearrangement links TRBV18 to TRBJ1-1; D is undetermined. Germline CDR1 reads KGHSH; CDR2 reads LQKENI. Trimming took 8 bases from V and 1 from J, leaving 8 bases between them. The CDR3 length is 12 residues. CDR3 region: CASTKGNTEAFF. CDR3 coding DNA: TGTGCCAGCACCAAAGGGAACACTGAAGCTTTCTTT.

CDR3: CASSYYGSSNQPQHF. The CDR3 DNA is TGTGCCAGCAGCTATTATGGGTCTTCAAATCAGCCCCAGCATTTT. V is TRBV5-6 and J is TRBJ1-5; D gene uncertain. This CDR3 contains 15 residues. The germline V gene has CDR1 SGHDT and CDR2 YYEEEE. V lost 3 bases, J lost 4 bases, and 14 bases lay in between.

The chain has TRBV7-9 and TRBJ2-1; 8 bases agree with TRBD2. V lost 3 bases, J lost 9 bases, and 4 bases stayed unmatched. This CDR3 spans 13 amino acids. Germline-derived CDR1 and CDR2 are SEHNR and FQNEAQ (reference sequence). CDR3 sequence (DNA): TGTGCCAGCAGCTTGAGCGGGGGAGGTGAGCAGTTCTTC. This sequence encodes CASSLSGGGEQFF.

This clone came up a few times. The genes are TRBV13 and TRBJ1-3; D remains ambiguous. CDR1 is PRHDT and CDR2 is FYEKMQ in the germline V gene (reference sequence). The CDR3 sequence is 12 residues long. The V gene lost 6 bases and the J gene lost 8 bases, with 11 bases spanning the gap. DNA for the CDR3: TGTGCCAGCAGGTCTAATTCAGACACCATATATTTT. It translates to CASRSNSDTIYF.

V usage is TRBV4-3 and J usage is TRBJ1-2, with D possibly TRBD1 on 5 matching bases. The CDR3 has 14 residues. Germline V gene lookup returns CDR1 LGHNA and CDR2 YSLEER. Trimming pared 0 bases from V and 6 bases from J, leaving 11 bases between. CDR3 in DNA: TGCGCCAGCAGCCAAGATCTCCGGGGGGATGGCTACACCTTC. It yields the protein CASSQDLRGDGYTF.

This chain links TRBV19 with TRBJ2-5, with TRBD1 as a possible D gene (7 bases). The V end was cut by 6 bases, the J end by 5 bases, with 19 bases between. The CDR3 is made up of 15 amino acids. CDR1 is LNHDA and CDR2 is SQIVND in the germline V gene (reference sequence). The CDR3 region has the DNA TGTGCCAGTAGGGGTGGAGGGGGCTACAGTGAGACCCAGTACTTC. It codes for CASRGGGGYSETQYF.

This rearrangement joins TRBV9 to TRBJ2-7; TRBD1 is a possible D gene (6 bases). Germline V CDR1 and CDR2: SGDLS, YYNGEE. The CDR3 has 14 residues. V was shortened by 3 bases and J by 0 bases, with 10 bases between the two germline ends. The CDR3 region has the DNA TGTGCCAGCAGCGAAGGGGGAAGCTCCTACGAGCAGTACTTC. Translated: CASSEGGSSYEQYF.

The chain recombines TRBV6-5 with TRBJ2-2, with D unresolved. Trimming left V 5 bases short and J 6 bases short, with 16 bases between. The germline CDR1 and CDR2 sequences are MNHEY and SVGAGI. This CDR3 has 15 amino acids. CDR3 amino acids: CASSSNVGLSGELFF. In DNA, the CDR3 is TGTGCCAGCAGTAGTAATGTGGGCCTCTCCGGGGAGCTGTTTTTT.

V usage is TRBV5-1 and J usage is TRBJ2-2; 7 nucleotides align to TRBD2. The J segment lost 2 bases and the V segment lost 5 bases, leaving 18 bases of the junction unmatched. The CDR3 consists of 19 residues. Germline CDR1 is SGHRS and CDR2 is YFSETQ. This chain's CDR3 is CASSFLGFREERNTGELFF. The CDR3 DNA follows: TGCGCCAGCAGTTTCTTGGGTTTCCGGGAGGAACGAAACACCGGGGAGCTGTTTTTT.

The chain combines TRBV5-1 with TRBJ2-5; the match to TRBD1 covers 10 bases. From germline, CDR1 is SGHRS and CDR2 YFSETQ. V gave up 4 bases and J gave up 3 bases; unmatched junction bases: 3. The CDR3 sequence is 14 residues long. The CDR3 DNA follows: TGCGCCAGCAGCCCCGGGACAGGGGAAGAGACCCAGTACTTC. Encoded protein: CASSPGTGEETQYF.

This rearrangement joins TRBV9 to TRBJ2-7; TRBD1 agrees at 8 bases. Germline V gene data show CDR1 as SGDLS and CDR2 as YYNGEE. This CDR3 has 15 residues. J gave up 5 bases and V 0 bases, and 7 bases lay outside the gene matches. CDR3 DNA: TGTGCCAGCAGCGTAGAGTGGACAGGGCTCCACGAGCAGTACTTC. It encodes CASSVEWTGLHEQYF.

The chain uses TRBV19 and TRBJ1-3, with a possible D match to TRBD1 (5 bases). The CDR3 loop spans 16 amino acids. From germline, CDR1 is LNHDA and CDR2 SQIVND (reference sequence). V was trimmed by 9 bases and J by 1 base, leaving 19 bases between them. The CDR3 DNA reads TGTGCCAGCCAACGGGAGAGGGGCATATCTGGAAACACCATATATTTT. Translated: CASQRERGISGNTIYF. The full variable domain, its missing parts supplied by reference TRBV19 and TRBJ1-3, is DGGITQSPKYLFRKEGQNVTLSCEQNLNHDAMYWYRQDPGQGLRLIYYSQIVNDFQKGDIAEGYSVSREKKESFPLTVTSAQKNPTAFYLCASQRERGISGNTIYFGEGSWLTVV.

CDR3 sequence reads: CASSYQETQYF. The CDR3, as DNA: TGTGCCAGCAGCTACCAAGAGACCCAGTACTTC. The chain has TRBV7-9 and TRBJ2-5; no clear D gene. Trimming cost V 4 bases and J 0 bases, with 0 bases left between them. Germline CDR1 is SEHNR and CDR2 is FQNEAQ (reference sequence). This CDR3 region has 11 residues.

The chain couples TRBV7-9 to TRBJ1-1; the D is unclear. This CDR3 is built from 16 residues. V was shortened by 4 bases and J by 3 bases, with 18 bases between the two germline ends. CDR1 is SEHNR, CDR2 FQNEAQ, per germline (reference sequence). CDR3 bases: TGTGCCAGCAGCTCAGGACTTCCACAACATTACACTGAAGCTTTCTTT. Its translation: CASSSGLPQHYTEAFF.

The rearrangement uses TRBV7-2 and TRBJ2-2, with 7 positions matching TRBD2. Trimming cost V 5 bases and J 6 bases; bases outside gene matches: 12. The CDR3 covers 16 residues. CDR1 is SGHTA and CDR2 is FQGNSA in the germline V gene. This chain's CDR3 is CASSRVARGGSGELFF. The CDR3 nucleotides are TGTGCCAGCAGCCGGGTGGCCCGCGGGGGATCCGGGGAGCTGTTTTTT.

This chain joins TRBV6-6 and TRBJ2-1; no clear D gene. The V end lost 6 bases, the J end lost 4 bases, and 16 bases lay between the germline ends. CDR1 is MNHNY, CDR2 SVGAGI, per germline (reference sequence). This CDR3 spans 15 amino acids. CDR3 in DNA: TGTGCCAGCAGACCGACGAAGGAAAGATACAATGAGCAGTTCTTC. It specifies CASRPTKERYNEQFF.

The chain links TRBV5-1 to TRBJ2-7; 10 bases match TRBD1. The CDR3 is 15 residues long. The germline V gene has CDR1 SGHRS and CDR2 YFSETQ. V gave up 5 bases and J gave up 4 bases; unmatched junction bases: 9. CDR3 in DNA: TGCGCCAGCAGGGCCGGGACAGGGGCTGTTTACGAGCAGTACTTC. It translates to CASRAGTGAVYEQYF. Based on the CDR3 plus reference TRBV5-1 and TRBJ2-7, the full variable domain is KAGVTQTPRYLIKTRGQQVTLSCSPISGHRSVSWYQQTPGQGLQFLFEYFSETQRNKGNFPGRFSGRQFSNSRSEMNVSTLELGDSALYLCASRAGTGAVYEQYFGPGTRLTVT.

The chain has TRBV5-6 and TRBJ1-1, with D unclear. The CDR3 has 13 amino acids. The V and J ends lost 0 bases and 1 base respectively, with 4 bases between them. Germline loops: CDR1 SGHDT, CDR2 YYEEEE. The CDR3 DNA follows: TGTGCCAGCAGCTTGGGGAAGAACACTGAAGCTTTCTTT. Protein: CASSLGKNTEAFF.

The chain recombines TRBV27 with TRBJ1-2; D is perhaps TRBD1 (5 bases). Germline V CDR1 and CDR2: MNHEY, SMNVEV (reference sequence). The CDR3 runs 16 residues. The V and J ends lost 5 bases and 4 bases respectively, with 20 bases between them. The CDR3 is CASSPNGAGEVYGYTF. The CDR3 coding sequence is TGTGCCAGCAGTCCTAATGGGGCGGGAGAAGTCTATGGCTACACCTTC.

This chain joins TRBV15 and TRBJ2-7; D not resolved. Trimming stripped 5 bases from V and 1 base from J, with 6 bases between. The CDR3 is 12 residues long. Looked up from germline, CDR1 is LNHNV and CDR2 is YYDKDF (reference sequence). CDR3 in amino acids: CATSFGSYEQYF. CDR3 DNA sequence: TGTGCCACCAGCTTCGGATCCTACGAGCAGTACTTC.

The gene calls are TRBV5-1 and TRBJ2-7; 7 positions match TRBD1. Germline lookup yields CDR1 SGHRS and CDR2 YFSETQ. Unmatched junction bases numbered 7, after V lost 0 bases and J lost 7 bases. This CDR3 has 14 residues. The CDR3 coding sequence is TGCGCCAGCAGCTTGGGACAGGGAAAGGGAGAGCAGTACTTC. It yields the protein CASSLGQGKGEQYF. The full variable domain, rest sourced from reference TRBV5-1 and TRBJ2-7, is KAGVTQTPRYLIKTRGQQVTLSCSPISGHRSVSWYQQTPGQGLQFLFEYFSETQRNKGNFPGRFSGRQFSNSRSEMNVSTLELGDSALYLCASSLGQGKGEQYFGPGTRLTVT.

This chain joins TRBV7-2 and TRBJ1-1; D uncertain. The germline V gene encodes CDR1 SGHTA and CDR2 FQGNSA. The length of the CDR3 is 15 residues. Trimming cost V 1 base and J 4 bases, with 13 bases left between them. The CDR3 here is CASSLGGHWSTEAFF. The CDR3 DNA is TGTGCCAGCAGCTTAGGTGGCCACTGGAGCACTGAAGCTTTCTTT.

This clone is a singleton in its sample. The rearrangement links TRBV6-1 to TRBJ1-2; D gene uncertain. Germline V gene sequence: CDR1 MNHNS, CDR2 SASEGT. The CDR3 length is 15 residues. V was clipped by 1 base and J by 0 bases, with 9 bases between them. The CDR3 nucleotides are TGTGCCAGCAGTGAAGAAGGCACATCTAACTATGGCTACACCTTC. Encoded protein: CASSEEGTSNYGYTF.

The chain carries TRBV27 and TRBJ1-4; D unclear. The CDR3 consists of 16 residues. The V end was cut by 5 bases, the J end by 3 bases, with 16 bases between. In germline, CDR1 is MNHEY, CDR2 SMNVEV (reference sequence). The CDR3 reads CASSPHRRKANEKLFF. The CDR3 nucleotides are TGTGCCAGCAGTCCTCACCGAAGGAAAGCTAATGAAAAACTGTTTTTT.

The gene calls are TRBV19 and TRBJ2-4; either TRBD1 or TRBD2 may fit D (5 bases each). Germline lookup yields CDR1 LNHDA and CDR2 SQIVND (reference sequence). V shed 7 bases and J shed 12 bases, with 19 bases lying between them. This CDR3 region has 13 residues. The CDR3 DNA reads TGTGCCAGTACCCCCAGCCCAGAGGGGAATCAGTACTTC. Translated, it gives CASTPSPEGNQYF. Based on the CDR3 plus reference TRBV19 and TRBJ2-4, the full variable domain is DGGITQSPKYLFRKEGQNVTLSCEQNLNHDAMYWYRQDPGQGLRLIYYSQIVNDFQKGDIAEGYSVSREKKESFPLTVTSAQKNPTAFYLCASTPSPEGNQYFGAGTRLSVL.

V usage is TRBV19 and J usage is TRBJ1-4; TRBD1 matches at 9 bases. Germline V gene lookup returns CDR1 LNHDA and CDR2 SQIVND (reference sequence). V gave up 9 bases and J gave up 8 bases; unmatched junction bases: 10. This CDR3 comprises 14 residues. The CDR3 sequence is CASARDRENEKLFF. CDR3 nucleotides: TGTGCCAGCGCAAGGGACAGGGAAAACGAAAAACTGTTTTTT.